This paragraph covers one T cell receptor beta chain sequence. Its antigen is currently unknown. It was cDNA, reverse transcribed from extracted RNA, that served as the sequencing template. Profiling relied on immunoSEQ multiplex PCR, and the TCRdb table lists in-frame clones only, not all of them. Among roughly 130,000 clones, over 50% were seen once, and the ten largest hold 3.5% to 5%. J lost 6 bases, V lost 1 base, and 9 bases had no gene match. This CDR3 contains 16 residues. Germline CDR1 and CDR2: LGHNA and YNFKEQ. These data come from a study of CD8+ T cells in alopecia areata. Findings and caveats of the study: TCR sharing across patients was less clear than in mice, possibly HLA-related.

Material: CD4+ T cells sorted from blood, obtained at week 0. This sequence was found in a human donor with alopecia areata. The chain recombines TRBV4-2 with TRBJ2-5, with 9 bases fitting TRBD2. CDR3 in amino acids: CASSQVLAGHPKTQYF. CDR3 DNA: TGTGCCAGCAGCCAAGTTCTAGCGGGACACCCTAAGACCCAGTACTTC.